The sequence of this T cell receptor (beta chain) was determined in a study of siplizumab effects on memory and regulatory T cells. Findings and caveats of the study: Naive T cells were seen as more diverse than memory cells and as major alloresponse contributors.

The ends lost 0 bases at V and 5 bases at J; junction bases unmatched: 7. Germline V lookup: CDR1 GTSNPN, CDR2 SVGIG (reference sequence). The CDR3 loop spans 15 amino acids. Profiling relied on immunoSEQ multiplex PCR, and the TCRdb table lists in-frame clones only, not all of them. In the table there are about 87,000 clones, 80% to 90% of which are singletons. Notes on this clone: The antigen is unknown.

The sample taken for sequencing was CD4+ T cells sorted from blood. The chain links TRBV30 to TRBJ1-5, with 7 bases aligning to TRBD1. The TCR sequence derives from a human donor in good health. Here the CDR3 reads CAWSVRRTGYQPQHF. The CDR3 DNA reads TGTGCCTGGAGTGTACGGAGGACAGGATATCAGCCCCAGCATTTT.